Described below is a single T cell receptor (beta chain) sequence and its context. The data were obtained in a study of lymphopenia after photon versus proton radiotherapy. TCRdb's table, derived via immunoSEQ multiplex PCR, lists solely in-frame clones and lacks some. The sample has about 30,000 clones, approximately 89% seen once. Trimming pared 5 bases from V and 7 bases from J, leaving 17 bases between. This CDR3 is 15 amino acids long. Looked up from germline, CDR1 is SGHVS and CDR2 is FQNEAQ. This sequence joins TRBV7-8 and TRBJ1-4; TRBD1 is a possible D gene (6 bases). The sequence derives from a woman aged 70-85 years with pancreatic cancer. Some clones in this sample may be carry-over from other donors' samples. This specimen was peripheral blood, taken from a patient treated with proton-based radiotherapy. This CDR3 reads CASSRDGGPGEKLFF. The CDR3 region has the DNA TGTGCCAGCAGCAGAGATGGGGGGCCGGGTGAAAAACTGTTTTTT.